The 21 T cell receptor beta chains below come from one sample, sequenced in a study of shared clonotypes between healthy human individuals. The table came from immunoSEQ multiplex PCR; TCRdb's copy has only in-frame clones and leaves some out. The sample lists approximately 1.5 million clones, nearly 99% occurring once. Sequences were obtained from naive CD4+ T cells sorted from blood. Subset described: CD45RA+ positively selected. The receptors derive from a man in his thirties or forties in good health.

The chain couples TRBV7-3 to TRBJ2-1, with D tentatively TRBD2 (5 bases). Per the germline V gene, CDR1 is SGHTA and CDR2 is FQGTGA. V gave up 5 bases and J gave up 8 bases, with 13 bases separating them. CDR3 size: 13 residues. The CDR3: CASSPTTVDEQFF. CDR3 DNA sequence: TGTGCCAGCAGCCCGACTACAGTTGATGAGCAGTTCTTC.

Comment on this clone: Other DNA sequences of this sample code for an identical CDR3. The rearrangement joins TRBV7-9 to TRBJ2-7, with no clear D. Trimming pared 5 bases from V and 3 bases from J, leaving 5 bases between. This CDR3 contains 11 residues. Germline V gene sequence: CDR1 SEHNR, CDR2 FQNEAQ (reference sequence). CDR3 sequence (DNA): TGTGCCAGCAGCCCCCTCTACGAGCAGTACTTC. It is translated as CASSPLYEQYF.

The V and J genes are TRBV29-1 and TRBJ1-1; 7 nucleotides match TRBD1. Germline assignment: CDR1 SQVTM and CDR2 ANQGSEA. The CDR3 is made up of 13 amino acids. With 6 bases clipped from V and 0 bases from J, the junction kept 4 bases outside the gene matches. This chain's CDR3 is CSVLDRVNTEAFF. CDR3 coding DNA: TGCAGCGTCCTCGACAGGGTGAACACTGAAGCTTTCTTT. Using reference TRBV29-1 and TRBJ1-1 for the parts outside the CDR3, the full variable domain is SAVISQKPSRDICQRGTSLTIQCQVDSQVTMMFWYRQQPGQSLTLIATANQGSEATYESGFVIDKFPISRPNLTFSTLTVSNMSPEDSSIYLCSVLDRVNTEAFFGQGTRLTVV.

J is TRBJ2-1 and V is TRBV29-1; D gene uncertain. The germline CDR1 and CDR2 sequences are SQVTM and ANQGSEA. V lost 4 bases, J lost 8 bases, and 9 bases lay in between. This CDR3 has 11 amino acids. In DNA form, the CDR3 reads TGCAGCGTTGTTCCTGCGGATGAGCAGTTCTTC. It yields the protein CSVVPADEQFF.

The CDR3 DNA is TGTGCCAGCAGCCCGGAACCGGGACGGAATAACGAAGCTTTCTTT. This gives the protein CASSPEPGRNNEAFF. The J gene is TRBJ1-1, the V gene TRBV5-4; weak D call: TRBD1 (5 bases). CDR3 length: 15 residues. CDR1 and CDR2 (germline): SGHNT, YYREEE (reference sequence). V gave up 4 bases and J gave up 8 bases, with 21 bases separating them.

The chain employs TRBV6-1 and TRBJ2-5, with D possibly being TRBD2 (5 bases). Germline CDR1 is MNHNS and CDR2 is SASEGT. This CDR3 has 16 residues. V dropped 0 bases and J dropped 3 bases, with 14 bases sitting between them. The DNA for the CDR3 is TGTGCCAGCAGTGAAGCGCTCGGACTGGCGAAAGAGACCCAGTACTTC. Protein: CASSEALGLAKETQYF.

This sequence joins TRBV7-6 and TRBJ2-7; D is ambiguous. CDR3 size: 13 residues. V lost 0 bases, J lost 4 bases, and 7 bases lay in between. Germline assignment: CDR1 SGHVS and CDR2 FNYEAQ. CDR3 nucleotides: TGTGCCAGCAGCTTAGCGCTGGGTTACGAGCAGTACTTC. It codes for CASSLALGYEQYF.

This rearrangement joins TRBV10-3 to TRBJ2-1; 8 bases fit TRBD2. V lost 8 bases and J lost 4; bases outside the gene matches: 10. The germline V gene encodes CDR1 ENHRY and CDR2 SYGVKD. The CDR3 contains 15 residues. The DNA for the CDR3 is TGTGCCATCGGTAACGGGAGGGCCGGTTACAATGAGCAGTTCTTC. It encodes CAIGNGRAGYNEQFF.

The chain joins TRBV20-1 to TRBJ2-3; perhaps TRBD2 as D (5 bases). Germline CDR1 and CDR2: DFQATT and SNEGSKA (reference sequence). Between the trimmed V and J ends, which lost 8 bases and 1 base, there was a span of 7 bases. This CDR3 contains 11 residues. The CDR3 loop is CSIGGTDTQYF. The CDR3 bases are TGCAGTATCGGGGGCACAGATACGCAGTATTTT.

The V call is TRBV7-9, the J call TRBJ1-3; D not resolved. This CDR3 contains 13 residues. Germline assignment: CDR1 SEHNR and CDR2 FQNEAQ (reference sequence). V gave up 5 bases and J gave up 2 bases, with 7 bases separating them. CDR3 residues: CASSTIPGNTIYF. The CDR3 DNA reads TGTGCCAGCAGCACAATCCCTGGAAACACCATATATTTT.

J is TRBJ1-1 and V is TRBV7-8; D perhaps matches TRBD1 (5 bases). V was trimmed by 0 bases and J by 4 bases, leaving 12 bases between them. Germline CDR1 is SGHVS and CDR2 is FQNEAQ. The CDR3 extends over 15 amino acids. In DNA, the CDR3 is TGTGCCAGCAGCTTAGCGATCAGGAGGGGCACTGAAGCTTTCTTT. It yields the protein CASSLAIRRGTEAFF. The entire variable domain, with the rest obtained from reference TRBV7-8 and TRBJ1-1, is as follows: GAGVSQSPRYKVAKRGQDVALRCDPISGHVSLFWYQQALGQGPEFLTYFQNEAQLDKSGLPSDRFFAERPEGSVSTLKIQRTQQEDSAVYLCASSLAIRRGTEAFFGQGTRLTVV.

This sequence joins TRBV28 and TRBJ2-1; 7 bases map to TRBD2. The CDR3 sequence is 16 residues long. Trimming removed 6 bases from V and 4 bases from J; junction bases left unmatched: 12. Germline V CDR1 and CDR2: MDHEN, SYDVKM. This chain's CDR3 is CASRGSGDKIYNEQFF. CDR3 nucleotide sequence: TGTGCCAGCAGGGGCAGCGGGGATAAAATTTACAATGAGCAGTTCTTC.

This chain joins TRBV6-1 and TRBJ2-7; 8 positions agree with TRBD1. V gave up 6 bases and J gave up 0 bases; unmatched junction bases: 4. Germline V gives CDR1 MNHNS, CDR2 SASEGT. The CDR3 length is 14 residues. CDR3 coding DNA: TGTGCCAGCAGGGACAGGGCGAGCTCCTACGAGCAGTACTTC. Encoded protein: CASRDRASSYEQYF.

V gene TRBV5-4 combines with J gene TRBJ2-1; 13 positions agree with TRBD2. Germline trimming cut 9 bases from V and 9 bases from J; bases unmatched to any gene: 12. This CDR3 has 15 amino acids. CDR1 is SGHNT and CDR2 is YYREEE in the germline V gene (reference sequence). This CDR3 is CATGLAGVLSTEQFF. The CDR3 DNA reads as TGTGCCACCGGACTAGCGGGAGTCCTTAGTACTGAGCAGTTCTTC.

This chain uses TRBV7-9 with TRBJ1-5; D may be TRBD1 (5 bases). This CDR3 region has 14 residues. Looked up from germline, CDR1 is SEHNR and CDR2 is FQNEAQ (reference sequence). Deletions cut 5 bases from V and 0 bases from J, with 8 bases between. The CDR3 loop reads CASSDSNSNQPQHF. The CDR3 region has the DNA TGTGCCAGCAGCGACAGTAATAGCAATCAGCCCCAGCATTTT.

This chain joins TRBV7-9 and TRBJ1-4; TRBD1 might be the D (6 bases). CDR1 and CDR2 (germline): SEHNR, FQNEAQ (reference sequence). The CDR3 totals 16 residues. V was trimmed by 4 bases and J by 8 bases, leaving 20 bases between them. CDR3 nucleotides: TGTGCCAGCAGCTCCCTCCCGGGAACAGGGATGGAAAAACTGTTTTTT. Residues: CASSSLPGTGMEKLFF.

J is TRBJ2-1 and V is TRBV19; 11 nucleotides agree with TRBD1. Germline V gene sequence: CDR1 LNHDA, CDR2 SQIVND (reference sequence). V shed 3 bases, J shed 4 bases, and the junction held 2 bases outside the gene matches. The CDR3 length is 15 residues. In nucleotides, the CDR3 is TGTGCCAGTAGTATTGGACAGGGGGCTTACAATGAGCAGTTCTTC. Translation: CASSIGQGAYNEQFF.

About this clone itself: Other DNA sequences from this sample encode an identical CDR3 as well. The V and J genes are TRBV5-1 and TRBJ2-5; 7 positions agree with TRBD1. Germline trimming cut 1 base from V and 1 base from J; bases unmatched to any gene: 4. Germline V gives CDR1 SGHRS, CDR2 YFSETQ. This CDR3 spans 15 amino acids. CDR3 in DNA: TGCGCCAGCAGCTTGAGGGACAGAGGCCAAGAGACCCAGTACTTC. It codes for CASSLRDRGQETQYF.

The CDR3 nucleotides read TGTGCCAGCAGCTGGGGCAGGGGGGAAGATACGCAGTATTTT. Residues: CASSWGRGEDTQYF. The V gene is TRBV7-9, the J gene TRBJ2-3; the D gene is possibly TRBD1 (7 bases). Germline V gene sequence: CDR1 SEHNR, CDR2 FQNEAQ (reference sequence). CDR3 length equals 14 residues. Between the trimmed V and J ends, which lost 4 bases and 5 bases, there was a span of 13 bases.

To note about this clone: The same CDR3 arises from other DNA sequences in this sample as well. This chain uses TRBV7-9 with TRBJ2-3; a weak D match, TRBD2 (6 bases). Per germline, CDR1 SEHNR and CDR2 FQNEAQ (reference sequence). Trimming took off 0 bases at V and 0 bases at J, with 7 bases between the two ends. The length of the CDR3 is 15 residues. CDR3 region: CASSLASGSTDTQYF. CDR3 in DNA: TGTGCCAGCAGCTTAGCTAGCGGTAGCACAGATACGCAGTATTTT.

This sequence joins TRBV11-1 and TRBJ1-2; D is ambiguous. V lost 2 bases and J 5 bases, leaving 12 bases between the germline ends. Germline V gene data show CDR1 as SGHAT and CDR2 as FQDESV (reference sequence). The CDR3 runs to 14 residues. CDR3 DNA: TGTGCCAGCAGCTTAAGGTCAGTCCCTTATGGCTACACCTTC. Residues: CASSLRSVPYGYTF.